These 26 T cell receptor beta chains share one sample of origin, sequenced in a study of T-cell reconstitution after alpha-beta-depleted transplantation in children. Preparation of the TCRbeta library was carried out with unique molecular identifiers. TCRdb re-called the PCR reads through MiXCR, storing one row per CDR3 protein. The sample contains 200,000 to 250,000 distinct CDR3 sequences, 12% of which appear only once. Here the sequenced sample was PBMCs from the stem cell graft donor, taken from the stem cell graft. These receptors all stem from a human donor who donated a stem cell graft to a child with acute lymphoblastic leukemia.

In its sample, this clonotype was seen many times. CDR3 protein: CASSLYSEQFF. The CDR3, as DNA: TGTGCCAGCAGTTTATATAGTGAGCAGTTCTTC. The genes are TRBV28 and TRBJ2-1; D ambiguous. The V gene lost 1 base and the J gene lost 9 bases, with 4 bases spanning the gap. Germline-derived CDR1 and CDR2 are MDHEN and SYDVKM. The CDR3 extends over 11 amino acids.

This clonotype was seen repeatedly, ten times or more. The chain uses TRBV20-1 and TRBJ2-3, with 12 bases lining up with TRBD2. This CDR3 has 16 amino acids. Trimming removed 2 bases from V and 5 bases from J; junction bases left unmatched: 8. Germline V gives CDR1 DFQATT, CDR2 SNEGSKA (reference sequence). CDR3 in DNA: TGCAGTGCTAGATCCTCTAGCGGGAGGGCGTTAGATACGCAGTATTTT. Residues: CSARSSSGRALDTQYF.

CDR3 amino acids: CAWSVGLAGVEQFF. The CDR3 DNA reads TGTGCCTGGAGTGTGGGACTAGCGGGCGTTGAGCAGTTCTTC. The gene calls are TRBV30 and TRBJ2-1; 12 bases align to TRBD2. Per germline, CDR1 GTSNPN and CDR2 SVGIG (reference sequence). The CDR3 spans 14 residues. With 0 bases clipped from V and 9 bases from J, the junction kept 3 bases outside the gene matches.

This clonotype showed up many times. The CDR3 DNA follows: TGTGCCAGCAGCCAAGATTTGGACAGGGTACAAGAGACCCAGTACTTC. Its protein is CASSQDLDRVQETQYF. The V call is TRBV3-1, the J call TRBJ2-5; 8 nucleotides align to TRBD1. This CDR3 comprises 16 residues. From germline, CDR1 is LGHDT and CDR2 YNNKEL (reference sequence). The V gene end was trimmed by 0 bases and the J gene end by 2 bases; junction bases not matched to a gene: 5.

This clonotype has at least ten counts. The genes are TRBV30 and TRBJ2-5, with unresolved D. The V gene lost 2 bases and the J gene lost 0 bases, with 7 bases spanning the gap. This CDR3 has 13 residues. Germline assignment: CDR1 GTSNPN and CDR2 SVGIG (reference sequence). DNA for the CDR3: TGTGCCTGGAGTATAGAGTACCAAGAGACCCAGTACTTC. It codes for CAWSIEYQETQYF.

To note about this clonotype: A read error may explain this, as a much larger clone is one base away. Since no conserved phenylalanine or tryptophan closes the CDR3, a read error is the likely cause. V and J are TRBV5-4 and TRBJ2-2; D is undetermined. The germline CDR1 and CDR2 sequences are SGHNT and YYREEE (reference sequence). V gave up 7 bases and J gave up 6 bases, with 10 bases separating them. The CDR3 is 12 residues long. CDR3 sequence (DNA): TGTGCCAGCGTAGAGTCGGCCGGGGAGCTGTTTCTT. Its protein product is CASVESAGELFL.

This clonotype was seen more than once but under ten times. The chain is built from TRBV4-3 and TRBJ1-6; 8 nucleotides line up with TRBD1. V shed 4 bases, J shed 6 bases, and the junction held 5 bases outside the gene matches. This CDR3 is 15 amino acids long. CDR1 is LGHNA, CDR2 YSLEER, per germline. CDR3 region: CASSPRQGPNSPLHF. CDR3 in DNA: TGCGCCAGCAGCCCTAGACAGGGGCCTAATTCACCCCTCCACTTT.

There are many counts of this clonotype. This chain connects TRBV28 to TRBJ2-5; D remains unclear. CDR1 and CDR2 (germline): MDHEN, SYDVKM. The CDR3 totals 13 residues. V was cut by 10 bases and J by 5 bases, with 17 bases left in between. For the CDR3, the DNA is TGTGCCACCCACCGGCAGTCTTCGGAGACCCAGTACTTC. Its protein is CATHRQSSETQYF.

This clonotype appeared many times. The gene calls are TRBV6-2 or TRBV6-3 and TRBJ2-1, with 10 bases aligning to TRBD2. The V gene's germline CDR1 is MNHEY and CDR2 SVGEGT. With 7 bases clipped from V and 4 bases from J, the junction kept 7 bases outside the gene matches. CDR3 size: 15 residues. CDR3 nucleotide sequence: TGTGCCAGCATTAGGACTAGCGGAGGTTACAATGAGCAGTTCTTC. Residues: CASIRTSGGYNEQFF.

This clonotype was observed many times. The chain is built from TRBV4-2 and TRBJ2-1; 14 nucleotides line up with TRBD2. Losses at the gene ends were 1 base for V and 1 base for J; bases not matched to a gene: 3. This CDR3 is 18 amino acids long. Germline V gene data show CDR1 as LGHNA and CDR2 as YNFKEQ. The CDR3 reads CASSQGLAGGLSYNEQFF. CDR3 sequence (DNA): TGTGCCAGCAGCCAAGGACTAGCGGGAGGGTTGTCCTACAATGAGCAGTTCTTC.

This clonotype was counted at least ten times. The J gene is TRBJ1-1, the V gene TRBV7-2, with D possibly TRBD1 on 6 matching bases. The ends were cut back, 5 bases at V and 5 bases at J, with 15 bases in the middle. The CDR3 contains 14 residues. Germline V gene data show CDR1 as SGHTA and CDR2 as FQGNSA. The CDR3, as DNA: TGTGCCAGCAGCCACCCCGGAGGGGGTACTGAAGCTTTCTTT. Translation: CASSHPGGGTEAFF. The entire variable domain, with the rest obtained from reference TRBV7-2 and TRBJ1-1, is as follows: GAGVSQSPSNKVTEKGKDVELRCDPISGHTALYWYRQSLGQGLEFLIYFQGNSAPDKSGLPSDRFSAERTGGSVSTLTIQRTQQEDSAVYLCASSHPGGGTEAFFGQGTRLTVV.

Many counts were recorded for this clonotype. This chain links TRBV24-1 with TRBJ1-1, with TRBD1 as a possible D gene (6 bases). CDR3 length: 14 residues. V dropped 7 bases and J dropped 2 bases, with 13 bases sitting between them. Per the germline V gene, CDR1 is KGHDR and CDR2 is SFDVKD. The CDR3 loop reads CATRGWGANTEAFF. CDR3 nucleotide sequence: TGTGCCACCAGAGGATGGGGGGCAAACACTGAAGCTTTCTTT.

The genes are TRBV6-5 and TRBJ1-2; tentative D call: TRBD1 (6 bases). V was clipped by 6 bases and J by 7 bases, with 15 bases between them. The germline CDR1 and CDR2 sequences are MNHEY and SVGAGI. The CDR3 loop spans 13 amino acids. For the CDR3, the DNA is TGTGCCAGCAGGAACCAGGGGTTCTCTGGCTACACCTTC. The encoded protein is CASRNQGFSGYTF.

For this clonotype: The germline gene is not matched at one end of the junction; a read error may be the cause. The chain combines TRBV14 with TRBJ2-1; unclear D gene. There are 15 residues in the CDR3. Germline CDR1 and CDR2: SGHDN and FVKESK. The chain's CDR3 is CASSQGITPNNEQFF. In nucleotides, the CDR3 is TGTGCCAGCAGCCAGGGAATTACGCCAAACAATGAACAGTTCTTC.

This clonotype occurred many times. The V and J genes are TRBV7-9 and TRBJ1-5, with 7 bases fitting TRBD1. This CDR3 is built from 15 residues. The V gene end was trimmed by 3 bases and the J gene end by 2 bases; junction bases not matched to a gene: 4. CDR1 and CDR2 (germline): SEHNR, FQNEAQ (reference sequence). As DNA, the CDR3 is TGTGCCAGCAGCTTCGGGACAGATGGCAATCAGCCCCAGCATTTT. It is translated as CASSFGTDGNQPQHF.

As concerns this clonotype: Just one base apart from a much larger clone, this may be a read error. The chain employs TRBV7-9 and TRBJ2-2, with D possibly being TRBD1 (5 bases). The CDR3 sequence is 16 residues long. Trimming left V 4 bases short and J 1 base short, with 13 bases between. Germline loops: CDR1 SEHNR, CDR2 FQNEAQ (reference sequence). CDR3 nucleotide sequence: TGTGCCAGCAGCTATTGGACATGGTTGAACACCGGGGAGCTGTTTTTT. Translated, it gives CASSYWTWLNTGELFF.

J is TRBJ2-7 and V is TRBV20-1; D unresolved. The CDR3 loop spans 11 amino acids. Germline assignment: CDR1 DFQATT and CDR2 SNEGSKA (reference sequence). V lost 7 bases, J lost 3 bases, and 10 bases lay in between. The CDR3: CSVDNGYEQYF. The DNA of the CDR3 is TGCAGTGTAGATAACGGCTACGAGCAGTACTTC.

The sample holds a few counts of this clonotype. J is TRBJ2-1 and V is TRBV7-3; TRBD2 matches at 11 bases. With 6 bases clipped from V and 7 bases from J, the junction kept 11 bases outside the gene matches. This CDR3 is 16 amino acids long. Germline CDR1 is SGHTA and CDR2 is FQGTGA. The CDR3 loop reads CASRAPGTSGPNEQFF. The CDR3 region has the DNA TGTGCCAGCAGGGCCCCCGGGACTAGCGGACCTAATGAGCAGTTCTTC.

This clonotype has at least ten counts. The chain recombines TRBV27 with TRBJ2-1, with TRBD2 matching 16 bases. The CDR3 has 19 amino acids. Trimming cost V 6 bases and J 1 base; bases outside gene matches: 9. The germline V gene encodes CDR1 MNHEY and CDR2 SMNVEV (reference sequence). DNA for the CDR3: TGTGCCAGCAGCCCCGGGGGGACTAGCGGGAGGGGGTCCTACAATGAGCAGTTCTTC. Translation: CASSPGGTSGRGSYNEQFF.

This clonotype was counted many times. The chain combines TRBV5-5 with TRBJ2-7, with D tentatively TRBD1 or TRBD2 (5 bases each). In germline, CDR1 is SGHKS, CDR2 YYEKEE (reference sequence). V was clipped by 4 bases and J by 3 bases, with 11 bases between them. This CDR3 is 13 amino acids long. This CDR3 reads CASSQRDLYEQYF. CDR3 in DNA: TGTGCCAGCAGCCAAAGGGACCTCTACGAGCAGTACTTC.

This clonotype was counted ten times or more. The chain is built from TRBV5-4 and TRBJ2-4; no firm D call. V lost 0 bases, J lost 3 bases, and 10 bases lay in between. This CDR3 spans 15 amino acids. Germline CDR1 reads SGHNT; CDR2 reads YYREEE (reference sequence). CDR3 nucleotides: TGTGCCAGCAGCTTGGGGTCGGCAGACAAAAACATTCAGTACTTC. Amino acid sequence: CASSLGSADKNIQYF.

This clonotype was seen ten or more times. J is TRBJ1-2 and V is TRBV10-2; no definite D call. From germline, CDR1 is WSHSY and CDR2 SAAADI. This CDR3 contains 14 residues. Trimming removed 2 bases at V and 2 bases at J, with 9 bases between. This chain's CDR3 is CASSEPRGNYGYTF. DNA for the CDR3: TGCGCCAGCAGTGAGCCCCGGGGAAACTATGGCTACACCTTC.

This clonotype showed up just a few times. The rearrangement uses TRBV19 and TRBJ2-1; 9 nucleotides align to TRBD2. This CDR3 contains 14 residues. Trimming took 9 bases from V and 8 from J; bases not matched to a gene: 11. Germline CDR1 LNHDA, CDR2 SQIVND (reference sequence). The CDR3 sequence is CASLGGGAIDEQFF. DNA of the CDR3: TGTGCCAGCCTTGGCGGGGGGGCCATCGATGAGCAGTTCTTC.

CDR3 region: CSARARNTGELFF. The CDR3 DNA reads TGCAGTGCTAGAGCCAGGAACACCGGGGAGCTGTTTTTT. This chain links TRBV20-1 with TRBJ2-2; D ambiguous. This CDR3 region has 13 residues. Germline V gene data show CDR1 as DFQATT and CDR2 as SNEGSKA (reference sequence). The ends were cut back, 1 base at V and 1 base at J, with 4 bases in the middle.

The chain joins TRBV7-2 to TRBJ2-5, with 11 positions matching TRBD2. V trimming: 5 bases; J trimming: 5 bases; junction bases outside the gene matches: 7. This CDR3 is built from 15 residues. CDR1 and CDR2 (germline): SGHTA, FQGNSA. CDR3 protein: CASSATSGSLETQYF. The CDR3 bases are TGTGCCAGCAGCGCAACTAGCGGGAGCCTGGAGACCCAGTACTTC.

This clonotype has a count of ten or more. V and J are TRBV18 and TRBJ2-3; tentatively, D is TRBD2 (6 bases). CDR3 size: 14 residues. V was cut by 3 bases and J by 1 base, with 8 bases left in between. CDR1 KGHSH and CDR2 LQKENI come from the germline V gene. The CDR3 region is CASSPPGGTDTQYF. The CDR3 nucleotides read TGTGCCAGCTCACCGCCGGGAGGCACAGATACGCAGTATTTT.